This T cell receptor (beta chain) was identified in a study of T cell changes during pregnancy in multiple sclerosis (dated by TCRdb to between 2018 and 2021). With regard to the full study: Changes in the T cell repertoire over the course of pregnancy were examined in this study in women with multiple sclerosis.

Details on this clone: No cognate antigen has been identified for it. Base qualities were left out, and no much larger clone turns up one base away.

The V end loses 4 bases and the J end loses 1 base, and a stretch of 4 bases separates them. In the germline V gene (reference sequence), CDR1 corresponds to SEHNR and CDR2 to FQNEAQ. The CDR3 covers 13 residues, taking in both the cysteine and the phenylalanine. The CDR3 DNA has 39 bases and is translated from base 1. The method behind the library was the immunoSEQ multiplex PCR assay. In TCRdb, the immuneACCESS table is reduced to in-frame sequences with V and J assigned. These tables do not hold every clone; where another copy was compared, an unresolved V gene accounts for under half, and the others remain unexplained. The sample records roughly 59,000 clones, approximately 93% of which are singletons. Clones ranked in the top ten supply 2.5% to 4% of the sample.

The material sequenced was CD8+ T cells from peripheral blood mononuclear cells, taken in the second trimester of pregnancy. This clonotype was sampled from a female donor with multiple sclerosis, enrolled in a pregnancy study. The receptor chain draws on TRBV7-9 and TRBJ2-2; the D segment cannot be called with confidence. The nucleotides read TGTGCCAGCAGCTCCGGGAACACCGGGGAGCTGTTTTTT. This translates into CASSSGNTGELFF.